Reported below is one T cell receptor (beta chain). CDR1 and CDR2 (germline): MDHEN, SYDVKM. The CDR3 length is 12 residues. Trimming took 8 bases from V and 11 from J, leaving 17 bases between them. Per the original methods: Amplification of reference gene primers provided the estimated nucleated cell counts. Assay: immunoSEQ multiplex PCR; the TCRdb copy retains only in-frame clones and omits some. V, J and clone size reflect that table, while D and trimming were determined from the DNA. The sample records 50,000 or so clones, about 90% being singletons. The sample belongs to a study of blood T cell repertoires in COVID-19. Study as a whole: Samples representing acute and convalescent COVID-19 were sourced from the United States, Italy and Spain. The cDNA or gDNA used as material had been derived from T cells, B-cell-depleted T cells, or PBMCs.

The sample taken for sequencing was peripheral blood. This chain joins TRBV28 and TRBJ2-3, with a tentative D call TRBD2 (5 bases). The receptor's source is a man at least 80 years old with acute or convalescent COVID-19. The CDR3 is CASLGSSSLQYF. DNA of the CDR3: TGTGCCAGCTTGGGTTCTAGCAGCTTGCAGTATTTT.